The 21 T cell receptor beta chains given below trace back to one sample, sequenced in a study of tumor-infiltrating lymphocytes in primary liver carcinoma. The source material, roughly 20-31 mg of unsorted bulk tissue, was used to co-extract RNA and DNA. A constant-region primer served to make TCR beta cDNA from about 530 ng total RNA. Amplification in three nested multiplex PCR rounds with slightly modified ARM-PCR gave rise to TCR beta libraries. With TRBV1-TRBV30 forward primers and a C-beta reverse primer, the first two PCR rounds were run for around 11 cycles each. One entry per CDR3 protein results from TCRdb running MiXCR on the multiplex PCR reads. Of about 120,000 distinct CDR3 sequences listed, less than 75% were seen once; the top ten hold over 8%. The sequencing sample was made of tumor-adjacent normal liver tissue. These receptors came from a woman aged 55-69 years with primary liver carcinoma and hepatitis B virus infection.

Notes on this clonotype: This may come from a read error, since a much larger clone is one base off. The V and J genes are TRBV12-3 or TRBV12-4 and TRBJ2-1, with D hard to call. The CDR3 runs 12 residues. The CDR3 loop is CASSPGSNEKFF. In nucleotides, the CDR3 is TGTGCCAGCAGTCCCGGAAGCAATGAGAAGTTCTTC.

To note about this clonotype: Given the absence of the conserved phenylalanine or tryptophan at the CDR3 end, a read error is likely. The DNA is left out, because the CDR3 cannot be placed on it with certainty; the CDR3 is given as TCRdb lists it. The chain carries TRBV11-2 and TRBJ2-3; the table's TRBD1 call for D was not verified on the DNA. The CDR3 has 12 amino acids, counting both end residues. CDR1 is SGHAT, CDR2 FQNNGV, per germline. CDR3 sequence: CASNSPGTTQCS.

V usage is TRBV6-5 and J usage is TRBJ2-2, with TRBD2 matching over 10 bases. From germline, CDR1 is MNHEY and CDR2 SVGAGI. The CDR3 is 15 residues long. Trimming removed 7 bases from V and 9 bases from J; junction bases left unmatched: 11. The CDR3 sequence is CASTAAGGPGRELFF. CDR3 coding DNA: TGTGCCAGCACCGCAGCGGGAGGGCCGGGCAGGGAGCTGTTTTTT.

This clonotype was detected a few times. A read error may account for a junction end that differs from germline. The chain carries TRBV11-2 and TRBJ2-7; D is unclear. The CDR3 has 13 residues. Looked up from germline, CDR1 is SGHAT and CDR2 is FQNNGV. CDR3 loop: CVSSFQGSYEQYF. The CDR3 DNA sequence: TGTGTCAGCAGCTTCCAAGGTTCGTACGAGCAGTACTTC.

In regard to this clonotype: One end of the junction does not line up with germline, which may come from a read error. The genes are TRBV5-1 and TRBJ2-7; 7 bases map to TRBD2. Per germline, CDR1 SGHRS and CDR2 YFSETQ. The CDR3 totals 17 residues. CDR3 loop: CARSLVSGEGRSCEQYF. The CDR3 nucleotides read TGCGCCAGGAGCTTGGTGTCGGGGGAGGGCCGGTCCTGCGAGCAGTACTTC.

A word on this clonotype: A much larger clone differs from this one at a single base, so this may be a read error. The chain carries TRBV5-1 and TRBJ2-1; no firm D call. Germline V gene data show CDR1 as SGHRS and CDR2 as YFSETQ. The CDR3 spans 14 residues. The DNA of the CDR3 is TGCGCCAGCAGCTTGGACACCCTCTACAGTGAGCAGTTCTTC. Its protein product is CASSLDTLYSEQFF.

V is TRBV20-1 and J is TRBJ2-5; the D gene could be TRBD1 or TRBD2 (5 bases each). The ends were cut back, 3 bases at V and 7 bases at J, with 15 bases in the middle. CDR3 size: 13 residues. Germline CDR1 and CDR2: DFQATT and SNEGSKA (reference sequence). CDR3 loop: CSASPGAPGTQYF. The DNA for the CDR3 is TGCAGTGCTAGTCCCGGGGCCCCAGGGACCCAGTACTTC.

There are many counts of this clonotype. J is TRBJ1-3 and V is TRBV30; weak D call: TRBD1 (6 bases). Trimming took 3 bases from V and 0 from J, leaving 12 bases between them. In germline, CDR1 is GTSNPN, CDR2 SVGIG (reference sequence). The CDR3 runs 15 residues. CDR3 DNA sequence: TGTGCCTGGAGACAGGGATTAAGCTCTGGAAACACCATATATTTT. Protein: CAWRQGLSSGNTIYF.

This clonotype was recorded a few times. The chain couples TRBV29-1 to TRBJ1-1; 7 bases are shared with TRBD1. The junction had 24 bases not matched to a gene; V was cut back by 6 bases and J by 14 bases. The CDR3 runs 15 residues. Germline CDR1 is SQVTM and CDR2 is ANQGSEA. The CDR3 reads CSVVPGQILNTETFF. CDR3 nucleotide sequence: TGCAGCGTCGTCCCGGGACAGATCCTGAACACTGAAACCTTCTTT.

The chain employs TRBV5-6 and TRBJ2-1; the match to TRBD2 covers 8 bases. Germline CDR1 SGHDT, CDR2 YYEEEE. With V trimmed by 3 bases and J by 6 bases, 14 bases remained unmatched. This CDR3 comprises 17 residues. The CDR3 DNA follows: TGTGCCAGCAGCTCCCGGGGGGGGACATCTGTTCTCAATGAGCAGTTCTTC. It yields the protein CASSSRGGTSVLNEQFF.

This clonotype came up many times. This chain joins TRBV30 and TRBJ1-2; 10 bases fit TRBD1. Germline V gene lookup returns CDR1 GTSNPN and CDR2 SVGIG (reference sequence). The V segment lost 0 bases and the J segment 4 bases; nucleotides outside the gene matches: 5. There are 15 residues in the CDR3. CDR3 sequence (DNA): TGTGCCTGGAGTGTACGCGGGACAGGGGTCTATGGCTACACCTTC. It translates to CAWSVRGTGVYGYTF.

The gene calls are TRBV6-1 and TRBJ2-1; D possibly uses TRBD1 or TRBD2 (5 bases each). V lost 9 bases to trimming and J lost 12 bases, with 21 bases between them. The germline V gene encodes CDR1 MNHNS and CDR2 SASEGT. The CDR3 is 13 residues long. The CDR3 coding sequence is TGTGCCAGTAAGGGGATAGCGAGGGCCTGGCAGTTCTTC. Translated: CASKGIARAWQFF.

About this clonotype: It is likely a read error, because the conserved phenylalanine at the end of the CDR3 is missing. The V gene is TRBV6-1, the J gene TRBJ1-2, with D possibly matching TRBD1 (5 bases). Germline CDR1 reads MNHNS; CDR2 reads SASEGT. The CDR3 runs 14 residues. This chain's CDR3 is CGSSENGADDGYTY. In DNA, the CDR3 is TGTGGCAGCAGTGAAAATGGGGCGGATGATGGCTACACCTAC.

Of note for this clonotype: At one end, the junction sequence differs from germline, possibly due to a read error. This chain links TRBV11-2 with TRBJ2-1; D is perhaps TRBD2 (6 bases). Germline V gene sequence: CDR1 SGHAT, CDR2 FQNNGV. The CDR3 length is 15 residues. CDR3 sequence reads: CASSLGTIGYNKQLF. CDR3 DNA: TGTGCCAGCAGCTTAGGGACTATCGGTTACAATAAGCAGCTCTTC.

The chain has TRBV28 and TRBJ2-7, with 9 positions matching TRBD1. Germline V gene sequence: CDR1 MDHEN, CDR2 SYDVKM. The CDR3 is 15 amino acids. V was pared by 1 base and J by 4 bases, with 5 bases of the junction left unmatched. Written as DNA, the CDR3 is TGTGCCAGCAGTTTATATGGGACAGGGAGGTACGAGCAGTACTTC. It codes for CASSLYGTGRYEQYF.

The chain combines TRBV12-3 or TRBV12-4 with TRBJ2-1; 8 bases fit TRBD2. The ends lost 10 bases at V and 9 bases at J; junction bases unmatched: 17. CDR3 size: 15 residues. This CDR3 reads CANSPLADRKGEQFF. CDR3 in DNA: TGTGCCAACAGCCCACTAGCGGACCGGAAAGGTGAGCAGTTCTTC.

On this clonotype itself: Germline and junction disagree at one end, which may indicate a read error. This chain links TRBV7-8 with TRBJ2-5; D is possibly TRBD1 (5 bases). Germline V lookup: CDR1 SGHVS, CDR2 FQNEAQ. The length of the CDR3 is 15 residues. This chain's CDR3 is CTSSFCNRRLETQYF. The CDR3 nucleotides are TGTACCAGCAGCTTTTGTAACAGGCGCTTGGAGACCCAGTACTTC.

With regard to this clonotype: A single base separates this from a much larger clone, so it may be a read error. CDR3: CANSLDMGGADTPLVTYNEQFF. The CDR3 DNA is TGTGCCAACAGTTTAGATATGGGGGGGGCAGATACCCCCTTAGTCACCTACAATGAGCAGTTCTTC. The chain uses TRBV12-3 or TRBV12-4 and TRBJ2-1; tentative D call: TRBD2 (7 bases). This CDR3 has 22 amino acids.

In the case of this clonotype: No conserved phenylalanine or tryptophan ends this CDR3, so it is likely a read error. The J gene is TRBJ1-1, the V gene TRBV28; D ambiguous. V lost 4 bases to trimming and J lost 7 bases, with 10 bases between them. This CDR3 has 12 amino acids. Germline V gene sequence: CDR1 MDHEN, CDR2 SYDVKM. The CDR3 DNA is TGTGCCAGCAGTTCTTACAGAGTTGAAGCTTTCATT. As protein: CASSSYRVEAFI.

J is TRBJ1-5 and V is TRBV6-6; 7 bases are a match to TRBD1. This CDR3 is 16 amino acids long. The J segment lost 4 bases and the V segment lost 9 bases, leaving 15 bases of the junction unmatched. From germline, CDR1 is MNHNY and CDR2 SVGAGI (reference sequence). The CDR3 protein is CASRDTKQGLNQPQHF. The DNA for the CDR3 is TGTGCCAGTAGGGACACCAAACAGGGGCTGAATCAGCCCCAGCATTTT.

About this clonotype: A much larger clonotype is one base distant, so this may be a read error. The V call is TRBV12-5, the J call TRBJ2-5, with TRBD2 matching 12 bases. Germline V lookup: CDR1 LGHNT, CDR2 FRNRAP. The CDR3 is made up of 18 amino acids. The CDR3 loop reads CASCLPSGRGGRAETQYF. CDR3 DNA sequence: TGTGCTAGTTGTTTGCCTAGCGGGAGGGGGGGGCGAGCGGAGACCCAGTACTTC.